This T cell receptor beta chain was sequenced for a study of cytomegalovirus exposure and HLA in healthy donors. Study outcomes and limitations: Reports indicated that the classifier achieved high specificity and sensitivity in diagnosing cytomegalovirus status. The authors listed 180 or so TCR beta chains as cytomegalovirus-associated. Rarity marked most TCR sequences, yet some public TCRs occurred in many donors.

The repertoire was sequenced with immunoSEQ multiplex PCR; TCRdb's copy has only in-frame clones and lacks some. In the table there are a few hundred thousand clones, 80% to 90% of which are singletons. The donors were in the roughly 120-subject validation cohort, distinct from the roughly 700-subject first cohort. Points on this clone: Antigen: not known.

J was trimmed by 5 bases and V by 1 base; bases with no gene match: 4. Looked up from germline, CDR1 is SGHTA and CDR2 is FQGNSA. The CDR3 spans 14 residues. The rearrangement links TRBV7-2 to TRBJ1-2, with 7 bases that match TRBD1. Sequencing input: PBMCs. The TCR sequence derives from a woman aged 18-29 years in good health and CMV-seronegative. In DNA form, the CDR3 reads TGTGCCAGCAGCTTAGAGACAGGGTTATATGGCTACACCTTC. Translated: CASSLETGLYGYTF.